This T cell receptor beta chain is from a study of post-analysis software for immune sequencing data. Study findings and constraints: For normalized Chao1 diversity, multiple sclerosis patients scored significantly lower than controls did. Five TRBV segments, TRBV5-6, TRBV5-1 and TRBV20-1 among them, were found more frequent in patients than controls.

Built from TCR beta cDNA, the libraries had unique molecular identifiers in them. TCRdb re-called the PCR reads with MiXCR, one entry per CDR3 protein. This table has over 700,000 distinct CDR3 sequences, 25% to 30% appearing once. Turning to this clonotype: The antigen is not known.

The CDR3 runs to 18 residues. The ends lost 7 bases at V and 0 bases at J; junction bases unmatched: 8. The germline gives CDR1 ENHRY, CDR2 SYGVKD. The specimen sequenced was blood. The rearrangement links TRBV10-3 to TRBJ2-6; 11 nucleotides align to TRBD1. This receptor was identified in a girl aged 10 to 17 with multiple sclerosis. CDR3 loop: CAINVDRGRISGANVLTF. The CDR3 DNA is TGTGCCATCAATGTGGACAGGGGGCGGATCTCTGGGGCCAACGTCCTGACTTTC.